The clone carrying this T cell receptor beta chain was seen a handful of times. No antigen is known for it. The data belong to a study of T cells after yellow fever vaccination. Across the study: Preparation used SMART-Seq v4 Ultra Low Input for the low-cell-number fractions.

It was through 5'RACE template switching that TCR cDNA was made, with a universal primer site and UMIs added. Via MiXCR, TCRdb re-called the 5' RACE reads, giving one row per CDR3 protein. Among 250,000 to 350,000 distinct CDR3 sequences listed, 6.8% were seen once. The ends were cut back, 4 bases at V and 1 base at J, with 15 bases in the middle. The CDR3 contains 16 residues. The germline V gene encodes CDR1 SGHVS and CDR2 FQNEAQ. Study-level findings and limits: Abundant clonotypes from the bulk population could have been carried over as contaminants into FACS-sorted repertoires. Peaking on day 5 versus 15, the secondary response was faster but weaker.

The chain has TRBV7-8 and TRBJ2-3; D perhaps matches TRBD1 (6 bases). The receptor comes from a man aged 18-30 years who received the YFV17D yellow fever vaccine. This sample comprised PBMCs, obtained roughly 46 days after the first yellow fever vaccination. DNA of the CDR3: TGTGCCAGCAGCTCCGACAGGCCTCTACGCACAGATACGCAGTATTTT. This codes for CASSSDRPLRTDTQYF. Complete variable domain (other parts from reference TRBV7-8 and TRBJ2-3): GAGVSQSPRYKVAKRGQDVALRCDPISGHVSLFWYQQALGQGPEFLTYFQNEAQLDKSGLPSDRFFAERPEGSVSTLKIQRTQQEDSAVYLCASSSDRPLRTDTQYFGPGTRLTVL.